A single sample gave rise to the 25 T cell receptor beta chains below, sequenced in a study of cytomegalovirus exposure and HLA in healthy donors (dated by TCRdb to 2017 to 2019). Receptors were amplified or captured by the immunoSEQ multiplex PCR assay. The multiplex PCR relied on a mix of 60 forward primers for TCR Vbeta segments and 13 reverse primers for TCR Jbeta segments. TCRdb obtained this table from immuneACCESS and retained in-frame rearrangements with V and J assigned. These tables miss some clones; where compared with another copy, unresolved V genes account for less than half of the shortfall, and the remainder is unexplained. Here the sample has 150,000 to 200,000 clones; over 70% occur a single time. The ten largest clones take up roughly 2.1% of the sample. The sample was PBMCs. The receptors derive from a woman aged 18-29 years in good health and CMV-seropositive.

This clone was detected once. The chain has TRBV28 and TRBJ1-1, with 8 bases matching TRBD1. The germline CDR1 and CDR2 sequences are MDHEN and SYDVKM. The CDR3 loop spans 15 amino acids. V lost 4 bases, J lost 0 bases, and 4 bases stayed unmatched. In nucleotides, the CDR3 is TGTGCCAGCAGTTCACCGGGACAGGTGAACACTGAAGCTTTCTTT. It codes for CASSSPGQVNTEAFF.

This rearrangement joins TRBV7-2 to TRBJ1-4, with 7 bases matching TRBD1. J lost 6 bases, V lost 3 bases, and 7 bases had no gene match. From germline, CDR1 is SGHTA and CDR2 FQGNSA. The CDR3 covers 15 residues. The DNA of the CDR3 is TGTGCCAGCAGCTTTACAGGGGCGGTATATGAAAAACTGTTTTTT. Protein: CASSFTGAVYEKLFF.

CDR3 sequence: CASSEGVGIGDNEKLFF. CDR3 in DNA: TGTGCCAGCAGCGAAGGGGTCGGTATAGGGGATAATGAAAAACTGTTTTTT. The J gene is TRBJ1-4, the V gene TRBV27; perhaps TRBD1 as D (5 bases). Trimming removed 6 bases at V and 4 bases at J, with 21 bases between. Germline values: CDR1 MNHEY, CDR2 SMNVEV (reference sequence). This CDR3 spans 17 amino acids.

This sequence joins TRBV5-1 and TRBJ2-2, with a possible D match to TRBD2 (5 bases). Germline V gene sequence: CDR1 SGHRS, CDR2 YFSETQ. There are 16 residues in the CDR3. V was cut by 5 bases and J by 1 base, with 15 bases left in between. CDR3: CASSPGASGNTGELFF. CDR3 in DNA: TGCGCCAGCAGTCCTGGCGCAAGCGGGAACACCGGGGAGCTGTTTTTT. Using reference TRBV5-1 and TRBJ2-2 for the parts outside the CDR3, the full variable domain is KAGVTQTPRYLIKTRGQQVTLSCSPISGHRSVSWYQQTPGQGLQFLFEYFSETQRNKGNFPGRFSGRQFSNSRSEMNVSTLELGDSALYLCASSPGASGNTGELFFGEGSRLTVL.

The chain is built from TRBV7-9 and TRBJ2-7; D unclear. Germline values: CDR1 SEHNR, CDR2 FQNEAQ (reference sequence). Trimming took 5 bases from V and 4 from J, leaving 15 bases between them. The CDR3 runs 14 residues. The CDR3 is CASSPTTQIYEQYF. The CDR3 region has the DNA TGTGCCAGCAGCCCCACCACACAAATATACGAGCAGTACTTC.

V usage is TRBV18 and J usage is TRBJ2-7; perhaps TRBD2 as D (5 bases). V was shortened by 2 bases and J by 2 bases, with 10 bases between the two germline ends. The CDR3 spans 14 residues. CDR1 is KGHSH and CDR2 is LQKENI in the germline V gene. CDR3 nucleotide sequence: TGTGCCAGCTCACCAGGGAGAGGGCCCTACGAGCAGTACGTC. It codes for CASSPGRGPYEQYV.

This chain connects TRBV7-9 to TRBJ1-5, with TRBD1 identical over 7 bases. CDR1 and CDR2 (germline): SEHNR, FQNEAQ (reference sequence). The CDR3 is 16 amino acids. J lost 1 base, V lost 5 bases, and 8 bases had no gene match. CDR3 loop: CASSRQGLTSNQPQHF. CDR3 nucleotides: TGTGCCAGCAGCAGACAGGGATTAACAAGCAATCAGCCCCAGCATTTT.

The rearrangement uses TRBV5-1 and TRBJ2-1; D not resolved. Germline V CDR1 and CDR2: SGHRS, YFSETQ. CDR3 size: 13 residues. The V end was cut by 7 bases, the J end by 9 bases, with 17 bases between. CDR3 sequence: CASADRPGGEQFF. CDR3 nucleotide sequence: TGCGCCAGCGCAGACCGCCCCGGCGGTGAGCAGTTCTTC.

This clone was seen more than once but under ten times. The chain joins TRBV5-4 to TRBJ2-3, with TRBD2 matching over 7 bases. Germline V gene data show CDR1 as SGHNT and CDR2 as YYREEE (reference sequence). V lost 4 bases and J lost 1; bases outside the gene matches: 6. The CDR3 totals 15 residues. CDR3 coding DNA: TGTGCCAGCAGCCCCAGCGGGGCCCGCACAGATACGCAGTATTTT. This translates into CASSPSGARTDTQYF.

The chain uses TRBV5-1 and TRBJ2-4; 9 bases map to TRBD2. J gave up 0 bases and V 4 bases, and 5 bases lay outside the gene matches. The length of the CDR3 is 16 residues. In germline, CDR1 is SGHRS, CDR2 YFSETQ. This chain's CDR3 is CASSESSGVAKNIQYF. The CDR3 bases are TGCGCCAGCAGCGAATCTAGCGGGGTAGCCAAAAACATTCAGTACTTC.

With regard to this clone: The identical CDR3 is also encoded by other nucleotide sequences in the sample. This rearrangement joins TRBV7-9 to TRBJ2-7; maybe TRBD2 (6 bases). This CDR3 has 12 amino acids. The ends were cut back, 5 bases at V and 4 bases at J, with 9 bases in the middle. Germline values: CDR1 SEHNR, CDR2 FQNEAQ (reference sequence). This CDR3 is CASSPGGYEQYF. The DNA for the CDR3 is TGTGCCAGCAGCCCTGGGGGGTACGAGCAGTACTTC.

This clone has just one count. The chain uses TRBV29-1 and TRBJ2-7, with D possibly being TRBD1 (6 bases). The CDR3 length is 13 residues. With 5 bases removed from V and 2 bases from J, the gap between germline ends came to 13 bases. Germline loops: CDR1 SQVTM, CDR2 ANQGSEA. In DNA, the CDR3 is TGCAGCGTTTCGGACAGTCTCACCTACGAGCAGTACTTC. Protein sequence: CSVSDSLTYEQYF.

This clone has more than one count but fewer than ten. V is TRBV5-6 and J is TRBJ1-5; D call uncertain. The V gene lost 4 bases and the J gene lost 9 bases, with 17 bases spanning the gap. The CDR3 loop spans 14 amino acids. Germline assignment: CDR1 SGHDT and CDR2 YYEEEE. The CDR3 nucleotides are TGTGCCAGCAGCCGGACGCCTCCAGAGGGGCCCCAGCATTTT. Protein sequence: CASSRTPPEGPQHF.

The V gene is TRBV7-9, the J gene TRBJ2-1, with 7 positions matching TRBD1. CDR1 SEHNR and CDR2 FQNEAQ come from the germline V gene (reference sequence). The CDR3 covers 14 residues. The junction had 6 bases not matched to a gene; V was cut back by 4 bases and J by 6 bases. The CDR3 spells CASSSYGQVNEQFF. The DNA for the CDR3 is TGTGCCAGCAGCTCGTACGGACAGGTCAATGAGCAGTTCTTC.

The DNA of the CDR3 is TGTGCCACCCGGGCGGGGTCAGGCTTCTATGGCTACACCTTC. This gives the protein CATRAGSGFYGYTF. The J gene is TRBJ1-2, the V gene TRBV15, with D unresolved. Germline CDR1 reads LNHNV; CDR2 reads YYDKDF (reference sequence). V dropped 8 bases and J dropped 4 bases, with 17 bases sitting between them. The CDR3 spans 14 residues. Together with reference TRBV15 and TRBJ1-2, the CDR3 gives the full variable domain: DAMVIQNPRYQVTQFGKPVTLSCSQTLNHNVMYWYQQKSSQAPKLLFHYYDKDFNNEADTPDNFQSRRPNTSFCFLDIRSPGLGDTAMYLCATRAGSGFYGYTFGSGTRLTVV.

CDR3 nucleotides: TGTGCCAGCAGCAAAGCAGACAGGATCTCTGGGGCCAACGTCCTGACTTTC. Amino acids: CASSKADRISGANVLTF. V and J are TRBV21-1 and TRBJ2-6; the table names TRBD1, a call not compared with the DNA. TRBV21-1 is deemed a pseudogene. The CDR3 is made up of 17 amino acids.

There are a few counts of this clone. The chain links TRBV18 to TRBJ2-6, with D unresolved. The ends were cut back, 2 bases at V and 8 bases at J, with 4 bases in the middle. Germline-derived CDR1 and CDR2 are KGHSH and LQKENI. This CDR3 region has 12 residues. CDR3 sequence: CASSPETNVLTF. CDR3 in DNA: TGTGCCAGCTCACCAGAGACCAACGTCCTGACTTTC. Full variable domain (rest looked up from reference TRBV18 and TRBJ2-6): NAGVMQNPRHLVRRRGQEARLRCSPMKGHSHVYWYRQLPEEGLKFMVYLQKENIIDESGMPKERFSAEFPKEGPSILRIQQVVRGDSAAYFCASSPETNVLTFGAGSRLTVL.

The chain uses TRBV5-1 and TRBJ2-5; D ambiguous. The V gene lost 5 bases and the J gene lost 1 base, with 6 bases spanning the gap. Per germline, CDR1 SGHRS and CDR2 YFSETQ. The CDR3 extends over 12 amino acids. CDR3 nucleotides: TGCGCCAGCAGTGTCTCCCAAGAGACCCAGTACTTC. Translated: CASSVSQETQYF.

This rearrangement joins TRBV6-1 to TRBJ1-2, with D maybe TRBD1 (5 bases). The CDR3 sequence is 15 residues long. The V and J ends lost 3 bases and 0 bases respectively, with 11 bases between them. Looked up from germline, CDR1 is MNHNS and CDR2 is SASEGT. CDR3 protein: CASSDGGLANYGYTF. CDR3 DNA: TGTGCCAGCAGTGACGGGGGTTTAGCTAACTATGGCTACACCTTC.

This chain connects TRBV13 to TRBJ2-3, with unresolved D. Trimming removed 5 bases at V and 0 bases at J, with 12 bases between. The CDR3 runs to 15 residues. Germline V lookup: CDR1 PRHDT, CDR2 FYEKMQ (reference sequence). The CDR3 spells CASSPDVSSTDTQYF. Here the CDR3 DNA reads TGTGCCAGCAGCCCAGATGTATCTAGCACAGATACGCAGTATTTT.

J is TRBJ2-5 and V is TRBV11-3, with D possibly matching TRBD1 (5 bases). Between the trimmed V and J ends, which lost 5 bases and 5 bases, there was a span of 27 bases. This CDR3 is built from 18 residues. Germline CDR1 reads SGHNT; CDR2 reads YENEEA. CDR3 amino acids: CASSTPPEFGRATETQYF. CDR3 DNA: TGTGCCAGCAGCACCCCCCCCGAGTTCGGCAGGGCGACGGAGACCCAGTACTTC.

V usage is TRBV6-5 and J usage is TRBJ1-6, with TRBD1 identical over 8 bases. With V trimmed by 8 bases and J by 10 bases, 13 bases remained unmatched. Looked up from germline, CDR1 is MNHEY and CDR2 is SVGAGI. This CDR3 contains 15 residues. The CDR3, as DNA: TGTGCCAGCTCCCGCGGACAGGGTTGGGGCTCACCCCTCCACTTT. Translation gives CASSRGQGWGSPLHF.

For the CDR3, the DNA is TGTGCCAGTAGTACCCTGACAGGGGGCACATCAGCTTTCTTT. Its protein is CASSTLTGGTSAFF. V and J are TRBV19 and TRBJ1-1; 10 bases agree with TRBD1. The trim removed 4 bases at V and 10 bases at J, leaving 9 bases unmatched. This CDR3 contains 14 residues. Per germline, CDR1 LNHDA and CDR2 SQIVND (reference sequence).

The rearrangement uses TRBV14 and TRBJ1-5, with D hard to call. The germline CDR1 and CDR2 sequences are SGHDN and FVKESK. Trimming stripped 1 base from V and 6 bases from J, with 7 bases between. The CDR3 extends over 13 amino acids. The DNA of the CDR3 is TGTGCCAGCAGCCAAGTTGGGCGTCAGCCCCAGCATTTT. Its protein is CASSQVGRQPQHF.

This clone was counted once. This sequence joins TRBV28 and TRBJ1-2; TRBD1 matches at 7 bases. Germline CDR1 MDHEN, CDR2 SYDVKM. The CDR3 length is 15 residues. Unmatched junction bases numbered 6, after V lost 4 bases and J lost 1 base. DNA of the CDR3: TGTGCCAGCAGTTCTTCCGGGACAGTTAACTATGGCTACACCTTC. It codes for CASSSSGTVNYGYTF.